The sequence of this T cell receptor (beta chain) was determined in a study of T cell repertoires in cytomegalovirus infection. Looking at the study overall: Recently identified HLA-C-restricted CMV epitopes and well-studied HLA-B-restricted CMV epitopes were used by the study. The public TCR beta signatures pointed to both CMV infection and matching HLA type.

To note about this clonotype: Its antigen is not known.

TCRdb re-derived calls from the reads in MiXCR, one entry per CDR3 protein. The sample records fewer than 900,000 distinct CDR3 sequences, around 29% being singletons. General observations from the study: The cumulative frequency of public TCR beta families identified carriers of CMV plus the relevant HLA. There were HLA-C-restricted CMV-specific TCR beta clonotypes dominating the ex vivo response.

This clonotype was obtained from a human donor in good health (CMV status not recorded). Some clones in this sample may be carry-over from other donors' samples. The sample was cultured CD8+ T cells from PBMCs, taken from culture after CMV antigen stimulation.

The CDR3 loop reads CASSRRGAEAFF. The DNA of the CDR3 is TGTGCCAGCAGTCGACGAGGGGCTGAAGCTTTCTTT. The V gene is TRBV6-2 or TRBV6-3, the J gene TRBJ1-1, with D tentatively TRBD1 (5 bases). Germline V gives CDR1 MNHEY, CDR2 SVGEGT. The CDR3 consists of 12 residues. V lost 5 bases to trimming and J lost 6 bases, with 10 bases between them.